This T cell receptor beta chain was found in a study of spatial heterogeneity in lung cancer. Study-wide results and caveats: In tumors, expanded intratumoral alpha and beta TCR counts tracked mutation counts.

The sample holds a few counts of this clonotype. Its specificity is unknown. Time point specified: sample taken at primary tumor resection. TCRdb ran MiXCR on the 5' RACE reads and lists one entry per CDR3 protein. Among about 3,100 distinct CDR3 sequences listed, 10% to 15% were seen once. Germline values: CDR1 LNHDA, CDR2 SQIVND (reference sequence). The CDR3 sequence is 14 residues long. V dropped 8 bases and J dropped 5 bases, with 18 bases sitting between them. The chain employs TRBV19 and TRBJ1-2, with D possibly TRBD1 on 5 matching bases. Source: lung tumor tissue, taken at surgery. This receptor was obtained from a male donor with early-stage non-small cell lung cancer. CDR3 protein: CASSTTGDTYGYTF. For the CDR3, the DNA is TGTGCCAGTTCTACGACGGGGGATACTTATGGCTACACCTTC. The entire variable domain, with the rest obtained from reference TRBV19 and TRBJ1-2, is as follows: DGGITQSPKYLFRKEGQNVTLSCEQNLNHDAMYWYRQDPGQGLRLIYYSQIVNDFQKGDIAEGYSVSREKKESFPLTVTSAQKNPTAFYLCASSTTGDTYGYTFGSGTRLTVV.